The next 24 T cell receptor beta chains were all read from a single sample in a study of blood T cell repertoires in COVID-19. Clones were read by immunoSEQ multiplex PCR, and TCRdb kept only the in-frame ones, dropping some. The repertoire holds about 120,000 clones, with around nine tenths as singletons. Sequenced input: peripheral blood. These receptors were taken from a woman aged 45-65 years with acute or convalescent COVID-19.

The CDR3, as DNA: TGCAGCGTTGAAGCAGGGCGGGGTGTGTCCCAGTACTTC. As protein: CSVEAGRGVSQYF. The chain combines TRBV29-1 with TRBJ2-5; D possibly corresponds to TRBD2 (6 bases). The ends were cut back, 1 base at V and 9 bases at J, with 15 bases in the middle. The CDR3 extends over 13 amino acids. The germline CDR1 and CDR2 sequences are SQVTM and ANQGSEA.

The chain joins TRBV2 to TRBJ2-7, with 12 bases lining up with TRBD2. This CDR3 region has 16 residues. CDR1 is SNHLY, CDR2 FYNNEI, per germline. The V gene end was trimmed by 6 bases and the J gene end by 0 bases; junction bases not matched to a gene: 6. The CDR3 DNA sequence: TGTGCCAGCAGGGGGACTAGCGGGTGGATCTCCTACGAGCAGTACTTC. Residues: CASRGTSGWISYEQYF.

This clone was observed a handful of times. V usage is TRBV5-6 and J usage is TRBJ1-1; D ambiguous. The V end lost 2 bases, the J end lost 1 base, and 9 bases lay between the germline ends. CDR3 length: 14 residues. Germline-derived CDR1 and CDR2 are SGHDT and YYEEEE. CDR3: CASSFGLANTEAFF. The CDR3 bases are TGTGCCAGCAGCTTCGGACTGGCGAACACTGAAGCTTTCTTT.

The chain has TRBV19 and TRBJ2-7; D not resolved. Between the trimmed V and J ends, which lost 7 bases and 5 bases, there was a span of 9 bases. This CDR3 is 11 amino acids long. CDR1 LNHDA and CDR2 SQIVND come from the germline V gene (reference sequence). The CDR3 region has the DNA TGTGCCAGTATCCCTAATCACGAGCAGTACTTC. Protein product: CASIPNHEQYF.

V gene TRBV9 combines with J gene TRBJ2-3; TRBD2 matches at 7 bases. The trim removed 4 bases at V and 8 bases at J, leaving 16 bases unmatched. This CDR3 contains 16 residues. Germline loops: CDR1 SGDLS, CDR2 YYNGEE. CDR3 nucleotide sequence: TGTGCCAGCAGCCCCGGCGGGGGACTCCAAGAAGGTACGCAGTATTTT. Translated: CASSPGGGLQEGTQYF.

The chain couples TRBV7-2 to TRBJ2-2, with 16 positions matching TRBD2. The germline CDR1 and CDR2 sequences are SGHTA and FQGNSA. The CDR3 totals 21 residues. V was pared by 0 bases and J by 3 bases, with 10 bases of the junction left unmatched. CDR3 in DNA: TGTGCCAGCAGCTTAGCGGGGACTAGCGGGAGGGGGATACGGTACACCGGGGAGCTGTTTTTT. Translation: CASSLAGTSGRGIRYTGELFF.

This clone showed up just once. V gene TRBV15 combines with J gene TRBJ2-3, with no clear D. Germline CDR1 and CDR2: LNHNV and YYDKDF (reference sequence). The CDR3 length is 15 residues. V was clipped by 0 bases and J by 5 bases, with 12 bases between them. In DNA form, the CDR3 reads TGTGCCACCAGCAGAGACAGTGTTGGGCGAGATACGCAGTATTTT. Translation gives CATSRDSVGRDTQYF.

The chain links TRBV5-1 to TRBJ1-2; perhaps TRBD1 as D (6 bases). The CDR3 length is 13 residues. With 3 bases removed from V and 4 bases from J, the gap between germline ends came to 10 bases. The germline gives CDR1 SGHRS, CDR2 YFSETQ. The CDR3 DNA sequence: TGCGCCAGCAGCTCCCGGGACACCTATGGCTACACCTTC. Encoded protein: CASSSRDTYGYTF.

The V call is TRBV4-3, the J call TRBJ1-6; D not resolved. Trimming took 3 bases from V and 7 from J, leaving 10 bases between them. The CDR3 loop spans 14 amino acids. Germline V gene lookup returns CDR1 LGHNA and CDR2 YSLEER. CDR3 amino acids: CASSQGRKNSPLHF. CDR3 coding DNA: TGCGCCAGCAGCCAGGGCCGGAAGAATTCACCCCTCCACTTT.

The gene calls are TRBV5-8 and TRBJ2-1; tentative D call: TRBD1 (6 bases). Germline loops: CDR1 SGHTS, CDR2 YDEGEE. The CDR3 extends over 19 amino acids. V dropped 0 bases and J dropped 4 bases, with 23 bases sitting between them. This CDR3 is CASSLVLGYRQANYNEQFF. The CDR3 coding sequence is TGTGCCAGCAGCTTGGTTCTGGGGTATAGACAGGCCAATTACAATGAGCAGTTCTTC.

The chain carries TRBV9 and TRBJ2-3, with 7 bases lining up with TRBD1. Germline CDR1 SGDLS, CDR2 YYNGEE. After removal of 3 bases from V and 0 bases from J, the junction contained 1 base not matched to a gene. This CDR3 is 14 amino acids long. CDR3 sequence reads: CASSEGQSTDTQYF. CDR3 in DNA: TGTGCCAGCAGCGAGGGACAGAGCACAGATACGCAGTATTTT.

The chain couples TRBV10-3 to TRBJ2-7, with TRBD2 identical over 8 bases. V gave up 6 bases and J gave up 5 bases; unmatched junction bases: 12. The CDR3 contains 15 residues. Germline V gene data show CDR1 as ENHRY and CDR2 as SYGVKD. CDR3 nucleotides: TGTGCCATCAGCCTCTCGACTAGCGCCCGGGACGAGCAGTACTTC. Its protein product is CAISLSTSARDEQYF.

This clone showed up just once. CDR3 region: CAWGTGNSNQPQHF. CDR3 in DNA: TGTGCCTGGGGGACAGGGAATAGCAATCAGCCCCAGCATTTT. The genes are TRBV30 and TRBJ1-5, with TRBD1 identical over 9 bases. The CDR3 totals 14 residues. V lost 5 bases to trimming and J lost 0 bases; unmatched junction nucleotides: 2. Looked up from germline, CDR1 is GTSNPN and CDR2 is SVGIG (reference sequence).

The chain has TRBV7-2 and TRBJ1-1, with D unresolved. Germline loops: CDR1 SGHTA, CDR2 FQGNSA. The CDR3 has 15 amino acids. Trimming removed 1 base from V and 1 base from J, with 10 bases in between. The CDR3 DNA reads TGTGCCAGCAGCTTAGTTGCCAACTCGAACACTGAAGCTTTCTTT. Amino acids: CASSLVANSNTEAFF.

This chain connects TRBV5-1 to TRBJ1-1; D is undetermined. The CDR3 runs 12 residues. V was clipped by 1 base and J by 6 bases, with 7 bases between them. Germline lookup yields CDR1 SGHRS and CDR2 YFSETQ. The CDR3 bases are TGCGCCAGCAGCTTGAGTCAGTCTGAAGCTTTCTTT. This codes for CASSLSQSEAFF.

This clone is a singleton in its sample. The gene calls are TRBV24-1 and TRBJ2-6; no reliable D call. Trimming stripped 0 bases from V and 2 bases from J, with 7 bases between. Germline V CDR1 and CDR2: KGHDR, SFDVKD. CDR3 size: 16 residues. DNA for the CDR3: TGTGCCACCAGTGATTTGGACAAAACTGGGGCCAACGTCCTGACTTTC. It encodes CATSDLDKTGANVLTF.

The V gene is TRBV13, the J gene TRBJ2-7; 8 bases are shared with TRBD2. The V segment lost 1 base and the J segment 2 bases; nucleotides outside the gene matches: 13. Germline CDR1 reads PRHDT; CDR2 reads FYEKMQ (reference sequence). There are 18 residues in the CDR3. The DNA of the CDR3 is TGTGCCAGCAGCTTAGTCCCACGATTTTCGGGACTAGCCTACGAGCAGTACTTC. Translated, it gives CASSLVPRFSGLAYEQYF.

The chain couples TRBV27 to TRBJ1-5, with 8 bases lining up with TRBD1. Looked up from germline, CDR1 is MNHEY and CDR2 is SMNVEV (reference sequence). With 3 bases clipped from V and 6 bases from J, the junction kept 7 bases outside the gene matches. This CDR3 comprises 15 residues. The CDR3 region has the DNA TGTGCCAGCAGTTTTCGGACAGGGTCGAGTCAGCCCCAGCATTTT. This sequence encodes CASSFRTGSSQPQHF.

The CDR3 bases are TGTGCCAGCAGCCGTAGTCGGGACAGGGTGGACAATGAGCAGTTCTTC. Translation: CASSRSRDRVDNEQFF. The chain has TRBV13 and TRBJ2-1; TRBD1 aligns across 9 bases. This CDR3 is 16 amino acids long. Germline V gene lookup returns CDR1 PRHDT and CDR2 FYEKMQ (reference sequence). Losses at the gene ends were 5 bases for V and 5 bases for J; bases not matched to a gene: 10.

The CDR3 here is CASSTDNFSYEQYF. DNA for the CDR3: TGTGCCAGCAGTACAGACAATTTCTCCTACGAGCAGTACTTC. The chain links TRBV7-2 to TRBJ2-7; D unresolved. Germline loops: CDR1 SGHTA, CDR2 FQGNSA. V shed 6 bases and J shed 0 bases, with 12 bases lying between them. The CDR3 is 14 amino acids.

This clone was counted a few times. V usage is TRBV5-4 and J usage is TRBJ1-1; TRBD1 matches 10 bases. V was pared by 3 bases and J by 4 bases, with 9 bases of the junction left unmatched. The CDR3 has 16 residues. The germline gives CDR1 SGHNT, CDR2 YYREEE (reference sequence). CDR3 sequence reads: CASSYPGTGVVTEAFF. The CDR3 DNA follows: TGTGCCAGCAGCTACCCCGGGACAGGGGTGGTCACTGAAGCTTTCTTT.

V is TRBV24-1 and J is TRBJ1-1; no definite D call. The CDR3 sequence is 14 residues long. Trimming left V 10 bases short and J 1 base short, with 15 bases between. Germline CDR1 reads KGHDR; CDR2 reads SFDVKD. The CDR3 bases are TGTGCCACAGGTGCGGGGAGGGAGAACACTGAAGCTTTCTTT. It specifies CATGAGRENTEAFF.

This chain uses TRBV19 with TRBJ2-3; 9 bases align to TRBD2. Germline CDR1 reads LNHDA; CDR2 reads SQIVND (reference sequence). The ends lost 5 bases at V and 1 base at J; junction bases unmatched: 4. The CDR3 has 15 amino acids. The CDR3 DNA is TGTGCCAGTAGTCCTCAGCGGGGGGGCACAGATACGCAGTATTTT. Protein: CASSPQRGGTDTQYF.

The chain uses TRBV3-1 (or the pseudogene TRBV3-2) and TRBJ1-5, with 9 bases fitting TRBD1. Germline trimming cut 4 bases from V and 5 bases from J; bases unmatched to any gene: 3. This CDR3 is built from 14 residues. In germline, CDR1 is LGHDT, CDR2 YNNKEL (reference sequence). The CDR3, as DNA: TGTGCCAGCAGCCCGGGGACAGGGCATCAGCCCCAGCATTTT. Translated, it gives CASSPGTGHQPQHF.